Listed here are 15 T cell receptor beta chains from one sample, sequenced in a study of CD8 T cells in ankylosing spondylitis. TCRdb analysed the 5' RACE reads with MiXCR anew, one entry per CDR3 protein. Of around 250,000 distinct CDR3 sequences listed, 15% to 20% are singletons. Sequencing was done on a sample of blood, either unsorted or a sorted T cell fraction (not recorded which). The receptor set was obtained from a male donor with ankylosing spondylitis or in good health (not recorded which).

The chain is built from TRBV6-1 and TRBJ2-1; TRBD2 agrees at 13 bases. CDR1 is MNHNS and CDR2 is SASEGT in the germline V gene. V shed 6 bases and J 12 bases; nucleotides not matched to a gene: 8. This CDR3 is built from 14 residues. CDR3 in DNA: TGTGCCAGCAGCTCCGGGACTAGCGGGAAAGGGCAGTTCTTC. Residues: CASSSGTSGKGQFF.

The J gene is TRBJ1-1, the V gene TRBV29-1; D gene ambiguous. The germline gives CDR1 SQVTM, CDR2 ANQGSEA. Trimming shortened V by 8 bases and J by 5 bases, and 15 bases separated the two germline ends. CDR3 length: 12 residues. The chain's CDR3 is CSTEGVGTEAFF. In nucleotides, the CDR3 is TGCAGCACAGAGGGAGTTGGAACTGAAGCTTTCTTT.

The chain combines TRBV10-3 with TRBJ2-3, with 9 bases identical to TRBD2. The CDR3 runs 17 residues. Germline loops: CDR1 ENHRY, CDR2 SYGVKD. The V segment lost 0 bases and the J segment 2 bases; nucleotides outside the gene matches: 6. The CDR3 reads CAISESASGTSTDTQYF. CDR3 bases: TGTGCCATCAGTGAGTCTGCTAGCGGGACATCCACAGATACGCAGTATTTT.

The rearrangement joins TRBV6-5 to TRBJ2-1, with 7 bases aligning to TRBD2. Trimming at V came to 3 bases and at J to 3 bases, leaving 11 bases not matched to a gene. Germline CDR1 is MNHEY and CDR2 is SVGAGI. The CDR3 loop spans 17 amino acids. The CDR3 here is CASSYGGEAGVYNEQFF. CDR3 coding DNA: TGTGCCAGCAGTTATGGCGGGGAGGCGGGAGTCTACAATGAGCAGTTCTTC.

This clonotype turned up a few times. This chain joins TRBV12-5 and TRBJ2-1; 7 bases line up with TRBD2. V dropped 0 bases and J dropped 7; count of bases not matched to a gene: 6. The CDR3 spans 15 residues. CDR1 and CDR2 (germline): LGHNT, FRNRAP. The DNA for the CDR3 is TGTGCTAGTGGTTTGGTCTCGCGGGAGAGGAATGAGCAGTTCTTC. Amino acid sequence: CASGLVSRERNEQFF.

The J gene is TRBJ1-6, the V gene TRBV4-1; D is possibly TRBD1 (6 bases). The germline V gene encodes CDR1 MGHRA and CDR2 YSYEKL. This CDR3 contains 14 residues. Trimming removed 4 bases from V and 9 bases from J, with 13 bases in between. The CDR3, as DNA: TGCGCCAGCAGCCCCACGATGGGGGCTTCACCCCTCCACTTT. As protein: CASSPTMGASPLHF.

This clonotype was seen just once. The chain employs TRBV28 and TRBJ1-5, with 9 positions matching TRBD1. CDR1 is MDHEN and CDR2 is SYDVKM in the germline V gene. This CDR3 comprises 16 residues. Losses at the gene ends were 3 bases for V and 4 bases for J; bases not matched to a gene: 7. CDR3 residues: CASSLGTGYPNQPQHF. CDR3 nucleotides: TGTGCCAGCAGTTTGGGGACAGGGTACCCAAATCAGCCCCAGCATTTT.

This clonotype was seen a few times. The V gene is TRBV28, the J gene TRBJ2-3; D is perhaps TRBD2 (6 bases). With 8 bases removed from V and 0 bases from J, the gap between germline ends came to 18 bases. From germline, CDR1 is MDHEN and CDR2 SYDVKM. The CDR3 is 16 amino acids. The CDR3 here is CASAQYSGTSTDTQYF. The CDR3 DNA reads TGTGCCAGCGCCCAATATAGCGGTACTAGCACAGATACGCAGTATTTT.

The chain uses TRBV7-8 and TRBJ2-1; D not certain. This CDR3 region has 15 residues. Germline V lookup: CDR1 SGHVS, CDR2 FQNEAQ. Trimming removed 1 base from V and 3 bases from J, with 10 bases in between. The CDR3 coding sequence is TGTGCCAGCAGCTTAGTGGGCTACAGCTACAATGAGCAGTTCTTC. Its translation: CASSLVGYSYNEQFF.

V usage is TRBV9 and J usage is TRBJ2-7; D possibly corresponds to TRBD2 (5 bases). The CDR3 totals 14 residues. V was trimmed by 0 bases and J by 2 bases, leaving 9 bases between them. Germline CDR1 is SGDLS and CDR2 is YYNGEE. The CDR3 is CASSVADGAYEQYF. The CDR3 nucleotides are TGTGCCAGCAGCGTAGCAGACGGGGCCTACGAGCAGTACTTC.

DNA of the CDR3: TGTGCCAGCAGCGTAATGACAGGTTACAATGAGCAGTTCTTC. As protein: CASSVMTGYNEQFF. The rearrangement joins TRBV9 to TRBJ2-1; D possibly corresponds to TRBD1 (6 bases). Trimming cost V 1 base and J 4 bases, with 9 bases left between them. The CDR3 is 14 residues long. The germline V gene has CDR1 SGDLS and CDR2 YYNGEE.

The V and J genes are TRBV7-3 and TRBJ2-1, with 7 bases fitting TRBD2. Germline V gives CDR1 SGHTA, CDR2 FQGTGA. This CDR3 region has 15 residues. With V trimmed by 5 bases and J by 3 bases, 7 bases remained unmatched. CDR3: CASSSDLADYNEQFF. The CDR3 DNA reads TGTGCCAGCAGCAGTGACCTAGCGGACTACAATGAGCAGTTCTTC.

The chain uses TRBV13 and TRBJ2-5; D possibly corresponds to TRBD2 (5 bases). V was clipped by 5 bases and J by 0 bases, with 13 bases between them. Looked up from germline, CDR1 is PRHDT and CDR2 is FYEKMQ (reference sequence). This CDR3 is built from 15 residues. CDR3 loop: CASSTSGDNQETQYF. In DNA form, the CDR3 reads TGTGCCAGCAGCACAAGCGGAGATAACCAAGAGACCCAGTACTTC. The full variable domain, its missing parts supplied by reference TRBV13 and TRBJ2-5, is AAGVIQSPRHLIKEKRETATLKCYPIPRHDTVYWYQQGPGQDPQFLISFYEKMQSDKGSIPDRFSAQQFSDYHSELNMSSLELGDSALYFCASSTSGDNQETQYFGPGTRLLVL.

This clonotype was observed a handful of times. The chain carries TRBV2 and TRBJ2-7, with D perhaps being TRBD1 or TRBD2 (5 bases each). Trimming took off 6 bases at V and 2 bases at J, with 11 bases between the two ends. The CDR3 consists of 13 residues. Germline assignment: CDR1 SNHLY and CDR2 FYNNEI. The chain's CDR3 is CASSGDAAYEQYF. CDR3 DNA sequence: TGTGCCAGCAGCGGGGACGCCGCCTACGAGCAGTACTTC.

This clonotype was observed a few times. This CDR3 is CASSSPRAGDMSGELFF. As DNA, the CDR3 is TGTGCCAGCAGCTCCCCGAGGGCGGGAGATATGTCCGGGGAGCTGTTTTTT. This sequence joins TRBV5-5 and TRBJ2-2, with 7 bases aligning to TRBD2. The ends lost 3 bases at V and 6 bases at J; junction bases unmatched: 14. The CDR3 totals 17 residues. Germline assignment: CDR1 SGHKS and CDR2 YYEKEE (reference sequence).